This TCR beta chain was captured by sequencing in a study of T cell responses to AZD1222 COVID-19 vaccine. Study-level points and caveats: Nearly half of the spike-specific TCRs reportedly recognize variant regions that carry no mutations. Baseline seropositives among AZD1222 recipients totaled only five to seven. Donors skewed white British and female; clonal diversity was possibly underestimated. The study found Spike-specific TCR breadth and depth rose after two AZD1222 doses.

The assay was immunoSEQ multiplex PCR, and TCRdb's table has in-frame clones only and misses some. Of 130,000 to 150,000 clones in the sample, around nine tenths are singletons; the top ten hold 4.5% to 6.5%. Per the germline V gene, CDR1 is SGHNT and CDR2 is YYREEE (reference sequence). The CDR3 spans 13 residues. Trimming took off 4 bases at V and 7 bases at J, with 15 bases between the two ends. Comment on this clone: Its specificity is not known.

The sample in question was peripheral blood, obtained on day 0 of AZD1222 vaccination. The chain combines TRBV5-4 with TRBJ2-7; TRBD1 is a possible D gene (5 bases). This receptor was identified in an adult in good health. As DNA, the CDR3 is TGTGCCAGCAGCCGGACACCGTTAGAAGAGCAGTACTTC. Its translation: CASSRTPLEEQYF.